This entry concerns a single T cell receptor (beta chain). As yet, its antigen is unknown. Via MiXCR, TCRdb re-called the reads, giving one row per CDR3 protein. This sample yields around 710,000 distinct CDR3 sequences, of which about 27% are seen a single time; under 15% belongs to the top ten. The data were obtained in a study of T cell repertoires in cytomegalovirus infection. About the research overall: The authors used CMV epitopes that were HLA-C-restricted (recently identified) and HLA-B-restricted (well studied). Findings of the study overall: Public TCR beta family frequency separated CMV-and-HLA carriers, including in an independent cohort.

Here the sequenced sample was cultured CD8+ T cells from PBMCs, taken from culture after CMV antigen stimulation. This receptor was taken from a human donor in good health (CMV status not recorded). Some clones in this sample may be carry-over from other donors' samples.

The CDR3 sequence: CASSQESGGDYEQYF. The CDR3 nucleotides read TGTGCCAGCAGCCAAGAAAGCGGGGGGGACTACGAGCAGTACTTC. The V and J genes are TRBV4-2 and TRBJ2-7; 10 bases match TRBD2. With 0 bases clipped from V and 3 bases from J, the junction kept 2 bases outside the gene matches. The CDR3 length is 15 residues. Germline V gives CDR1 LGHNA, CDR2 YNFKEQ.